This T cell receptor (beta chain) was observed in a study of spatial heterogeneity in lung cancer. One entry per CDR3 protein, called by TCRdb with MiXCR from the 5' RACE reads. The table records under 75,000 distinct CDR3 sequences, 13% of them present only once. This CDR3 region has 12 residues. In germline, CDR1 is LNHDA, CDR2 SQIVND (reference sequence). Trimming removed 8 bases at V and 0 bases at J, with 5 bases between. This clonotype has only a few counts. Stated time point: sample taken at primary tumor resection. Unsorted whole RNA samples from tumor, nontumor lung or frozen PBMC were sequenced.

The clonotype comes from a male donor with early-stage non-small cell lung cancer. This specimen was PBMCs, taken at surgery. The chain links TRBV19 to TRBJ1-5; D is possibly TRBD1 (5 bases). This chain's CDR3 is CASGTSNQPQHF. The CDR3 DNA follows: TGTGCCAGTGGGACTAGCAATCAGCCCCAGCATTTT.